This T cell receptor beta chain stems from a study of T-cell memory formation after mild COVID-19. In the study overall: In these data, TCR clusters were largely donor specific. Study observations and caveats: A second wave expanding day 15 to 37 was CD4+-biased; contracting clones were balanced. Memory cells collected pre-infection included some clones that later responded, suggesting cross-reactive memory joined.

This clonotype was counted a single time. The antigen is not known. UMIs and sample barcodes were carried by the TCR alpha and TCR beta cDNA libraries that 5'RACE produced using constant-segment primers. TCRdb re-called the 5' RACE reads through MiXCR, storing one row per CDR3 protein. The table lists some 210,000 distinct CDR3 sequences, around 25% of them singletons. The CDR3 sequence is 15 residues long. Trimming removed 3 bases from V and 0 bases from J, with 9 bases in between. Germline CDR1 is LNHDA and CDR2 is SQIVND (reference sequence). This clonotype originated in an adult woman who had mild COVID-19 (a few samples of this study predate the infection). Cell type and time point are not known. The sequenced sample consisted of PBMCs or a T cell subset sorted from them (not recorded which). The J gene is TRBJ2-1, the V gene TRBV19; D uncertain. CDR3 nucleotide sequence: TGTGCCAGTAGTATGGCAGAGATCTCCTACAATGAGCAGTTCTTC. This translates into CASSMAEISYNEQFF. The whole variable domain, remainder taken from reference TRBV19 and TRBJ2-1, is DGGITQSPKYLFRKEGQNVTLSCEQNLNHDAMYWYRQDPGQGLRLIYYSQIVNDFQKGDIAEGYSVSREKKESFPLTVTSAQKNPTAFYLCASSMAEISYNEQFFGPGTRLTVL.